This TCR beta chain was sequenced for a study of blood T cell repertoires in COVID-19. The CDR3 is 15 amino acids. The V end was cut by 4 bases, the J end by 0 bases, with 13 bases between. In germline, CDR1 is SQVTM, CDR2 ANQGSEA. Clones were sequenced by immunoSEQ multiplex PCR, and TCRdb holds only the in-frame ones, with some missing. The sample lists about 220,000 clones, 83% occurring once. The V gene is TRBV29-1, the J gene TRBJ2-1; D remains ambiguous. Sequences were obtained from PBMCs or T cells enriched from blood (not recorded which). This clonotype was obtained from a woman aged 40 to 50 who had been exposed to COVID-19. CDR3 DNA: TGCAGCGTTGGGTCACAGCTAAGCTCCTACAATGAGCAGTTCTTC. Translated: CSVGSQLSSYNEQFF.